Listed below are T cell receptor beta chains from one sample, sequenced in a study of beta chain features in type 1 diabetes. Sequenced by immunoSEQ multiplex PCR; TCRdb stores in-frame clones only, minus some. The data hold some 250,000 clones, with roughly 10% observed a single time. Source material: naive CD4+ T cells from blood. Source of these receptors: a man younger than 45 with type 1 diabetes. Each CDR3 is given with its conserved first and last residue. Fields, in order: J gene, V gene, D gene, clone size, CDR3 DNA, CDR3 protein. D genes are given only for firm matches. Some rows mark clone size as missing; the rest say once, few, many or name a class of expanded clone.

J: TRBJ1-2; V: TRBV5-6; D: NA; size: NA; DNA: TGTGCCAGCAGCTTGGTAGGGGACTATGGCTACACCTTC; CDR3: CASSLVGDYGYTF
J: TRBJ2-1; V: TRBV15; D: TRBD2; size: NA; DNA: TGTGCCACCAGCTTAGCGGGACTAGCCTACAATGAGCAGTTCTTC; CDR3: CATSLAGLAYNEQFF
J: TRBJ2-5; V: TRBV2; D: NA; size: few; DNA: TGTGCCAGCACCTTTAGCGGATCCCAAGAGACCCAGTACTTC; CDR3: CASTFSGSQETQYF
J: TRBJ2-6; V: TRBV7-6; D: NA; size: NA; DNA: TGTGCCAGCTCTAGGCGGTCTGGGGCCAACGTCCTGACTTTC; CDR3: CASSRRSGANVLTF
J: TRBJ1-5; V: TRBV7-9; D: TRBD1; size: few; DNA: TGTGCCAGCAGCTTAAATAAAGGGGACAGGGGCAATCAGCCCCAGCATTTT; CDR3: CASSLNKGDRGNQPQHF
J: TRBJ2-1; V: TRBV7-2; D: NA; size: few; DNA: TGTGCCAGCAGCACCGGGGGGCGGGGACAATACAATGAGCAGTTCTTC; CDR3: CASSTGGRGQYNEQFF
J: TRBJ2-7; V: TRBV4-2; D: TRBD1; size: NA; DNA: TGTGCCAGCAGCCCCAGGGACAGGGCCTACGAGCAGTACTTC; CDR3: CASSPRDRAYEQYF
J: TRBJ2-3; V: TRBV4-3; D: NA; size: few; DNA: TGCGCCAGCAGCCGGGGGCCCGAAGATACGCAGTATTTT; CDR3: CASSRGPEDTQYF
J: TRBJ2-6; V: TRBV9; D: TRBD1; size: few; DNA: TGTGCCAGCAGCGCAGGGACAGGGTCTGGGGCCAACGTCCTGACTTTC; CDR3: CASSAGTGSGANVLTF
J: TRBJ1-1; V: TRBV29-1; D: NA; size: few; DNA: TGCAGCGTTGCGAGGGTTATGAACACTGAAGCTTTCTTT; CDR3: CSVARVMNTEAFF
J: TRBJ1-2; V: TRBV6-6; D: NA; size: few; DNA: TGTGCCAGCCTTCGGGGTAGCGACTATGGCTACACCTTC; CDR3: CASLRGSDYGYTF
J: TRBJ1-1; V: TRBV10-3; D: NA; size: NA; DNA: TGTGCCACGGCCGGGGATCGTGGCACTGAAGCTTTCTTT; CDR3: CATAGDRGTEAFF
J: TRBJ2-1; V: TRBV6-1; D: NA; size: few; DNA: TGTGCCAGCATAGTGAGCTCCTACAATGAGCAGTTCTTC; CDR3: CASIVSSYNEQFF
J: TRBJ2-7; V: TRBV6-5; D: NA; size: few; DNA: TGTGCCAGCAGTTACTCGTACCGGGAGCGGGAGCAGTACTTC; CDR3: CASSYSYREREQYF
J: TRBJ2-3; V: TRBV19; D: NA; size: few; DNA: TGTGCCACTCGGACTGTAGATACGCAGTATTTT; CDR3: CATRTVDTQYF
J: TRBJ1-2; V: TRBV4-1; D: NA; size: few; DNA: TGCGCCAGCAGCCAAGATGACGGGAACTATGGCTACACCTTC; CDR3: CASSQDDGNYGYTF
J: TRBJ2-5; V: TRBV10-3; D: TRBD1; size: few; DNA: TGTGCCATCAGGGGACCGGGACAGGGAAAAGAGACCCAGTACTTC; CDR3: CAIRGPGQGKETQYF
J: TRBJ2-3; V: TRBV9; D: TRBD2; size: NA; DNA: TGTGCCAGCAGCGTAAGCGGGGATACAGATACGCAGTATTTT; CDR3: CASSVSGDTDTQYF
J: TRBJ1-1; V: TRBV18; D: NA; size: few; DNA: TGTGCCAGCTCACCTCGCGAGGACACTGAAGCTTTCTTT; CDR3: CASSPREDTEAFF
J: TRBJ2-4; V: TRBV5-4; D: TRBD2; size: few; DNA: TGTGCCAGCAGCGGCGGGGGGTCGCTAGCCAAAAACATTCAGTACTTC; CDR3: CASSGGGSLAKNIQYF
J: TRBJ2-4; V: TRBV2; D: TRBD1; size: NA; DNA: TGTGCCAGCATCAGGGACAGGGGCAACATTCAGTACTTC; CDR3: CASIRDRGNIQYF
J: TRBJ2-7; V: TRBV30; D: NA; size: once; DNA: TGTGCCTGGAGTGTATTCTCGACAGAACCCTACGAGCAGTACTTC; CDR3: CAWSVFSTEPYEQYF
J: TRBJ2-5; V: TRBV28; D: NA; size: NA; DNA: TGTGCCAGCAGTTTAAGTGGGCAGGCCCAGGAGACCCAGTACTTC; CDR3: CASSLSGQAQETQYF
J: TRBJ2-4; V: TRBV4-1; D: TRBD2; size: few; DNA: TGCGCCAGCAGCCGACTAGCGGGGGTAAACATTCAGTACTTC; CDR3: CASSRLAGVNIQYF
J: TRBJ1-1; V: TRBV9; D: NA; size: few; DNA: TGTGCCAGCAGCCCGGGGGAGAACACTGAAGCTTTCTTT; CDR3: CASSPGENTEAFF
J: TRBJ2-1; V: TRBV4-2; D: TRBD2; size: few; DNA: TGTGCCAGCAGCTTGTCGACTAGCGGGGGATTTGAGTCCTACAATGAGCAGTTCTTC; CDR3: CASSLSTSGGFESYNEQFF
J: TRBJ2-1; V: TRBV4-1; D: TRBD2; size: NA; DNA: TGCGCCAGCAGCCAAAGGACTAGCGGGGATGAGCAGTTCTTC; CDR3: CASSQRTSGDEQFF
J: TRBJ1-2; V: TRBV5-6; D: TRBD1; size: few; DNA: TGTGCCAGCAGCCCTTGGGACAGGCTGGGAGGCTACACCTTC; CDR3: CASSPWDRLGGYTF
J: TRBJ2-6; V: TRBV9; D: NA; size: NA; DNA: TGTGCCAGCACCCAGGGGGCAGCGGGAGGGGCCAACGTCCTGACTTTC; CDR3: CASTQGAAGGANVLTF
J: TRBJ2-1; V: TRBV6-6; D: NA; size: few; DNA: TGTGCCAGCAGTTATCACGCTCGGGAAAATGAGCAGTTCTTC; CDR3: CASSYHARENEQFF
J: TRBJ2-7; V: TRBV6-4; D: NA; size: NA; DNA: TGTGCCAGCAGTGCCCTCTACGAGCAGTACTTC; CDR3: CASSALYEQYF
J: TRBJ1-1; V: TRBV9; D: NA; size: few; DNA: TGTGCCAGCAGCGTAGGTGGAGGGATGAACACTGAAGCTTTCTTT; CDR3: CASSVGGGMNTEAFF
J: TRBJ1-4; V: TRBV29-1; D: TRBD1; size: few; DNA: TGCAGCGTGGGACAGGGGGGCGAAAAACTGTTTTTT; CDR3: CSVGQGGEKLFF
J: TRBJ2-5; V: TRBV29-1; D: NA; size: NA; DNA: TGCAGCGTTGAAAGTGGGTCACAGGTCCAAGAGACCCAGTACTTC; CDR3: CSVESGSQVQETQYF
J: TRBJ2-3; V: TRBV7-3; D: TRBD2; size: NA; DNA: TGTGCCAGCAGCTTAACGGTAGCGGGGTTCGGAGATACGCAGTATTTT; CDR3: CASSLTVAGFGDTQYF